This T cell receptor beta chain was sequenced for a study of monozygotic twins with inflammatory bowel disease. Study results and caveats: Especially where disease activity was present, IBD patients had fewer clonotypes in common with others than healthy twins did.

The UMIs contained a 6-nucleotide sample barcode. They were added by template switching during cDNA synthesis. With the 5' RACE reads reprocessed, TCRdb shows one record per CDR3 protein and no DNA. The ten top clones account for 2% to 3%, within a sample of around 400,000 distinct CDR3 sequences. On this clonotype: Its antigen is as yet unknown.

Germline V gene sequence: CDR1 SEHNR, CDR2 FQNEAQ (reference sequence). The CDR3 spans 14 residues. The clonotype was recovered from a human donor with ulcerative colitis or Crohn's disease, or a healthy co-twin of an affected twin (not recorded which). The genes are TRBV7-9 and TRBJ1-5; TCRdb lists TRBD1, though no DNA is available to test this call. Sequences were obtained from blood. The CDR3 sequence: CASSRQGTYQPQHF. Full variable domain (missing parts from reference TRBV7-9 and TRBJ1-5): DTGVSQNPRHKITKRGQNVTFRCDPISEHNRLYWYRQTLGQGPEFLTYFQNEAQLEKSRLLSDRFSAERPKGSFSTLEIQRTEQGDSAMYLCASSRQGTYQPQHFGDGTRLSIL.